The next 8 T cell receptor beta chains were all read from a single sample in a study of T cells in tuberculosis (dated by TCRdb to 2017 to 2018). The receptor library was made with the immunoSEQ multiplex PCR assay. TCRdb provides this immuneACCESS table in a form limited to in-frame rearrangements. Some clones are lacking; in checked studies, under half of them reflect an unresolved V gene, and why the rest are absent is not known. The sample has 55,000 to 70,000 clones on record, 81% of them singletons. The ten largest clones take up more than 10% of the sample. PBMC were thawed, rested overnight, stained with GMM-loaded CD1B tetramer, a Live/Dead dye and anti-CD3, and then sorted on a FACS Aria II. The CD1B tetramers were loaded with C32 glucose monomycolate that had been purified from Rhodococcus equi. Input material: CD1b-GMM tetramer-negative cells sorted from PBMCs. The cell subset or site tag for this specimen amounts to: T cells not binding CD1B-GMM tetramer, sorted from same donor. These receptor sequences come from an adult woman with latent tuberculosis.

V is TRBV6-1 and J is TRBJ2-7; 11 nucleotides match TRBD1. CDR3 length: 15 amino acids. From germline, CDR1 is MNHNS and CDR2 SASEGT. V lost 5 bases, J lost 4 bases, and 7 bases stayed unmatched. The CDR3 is CASSSRDRGEYEQYF. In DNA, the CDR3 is TGTGCCAGCAGTTCCCGGGACAGGGGGGAGTACGAGCAGTACTTC.

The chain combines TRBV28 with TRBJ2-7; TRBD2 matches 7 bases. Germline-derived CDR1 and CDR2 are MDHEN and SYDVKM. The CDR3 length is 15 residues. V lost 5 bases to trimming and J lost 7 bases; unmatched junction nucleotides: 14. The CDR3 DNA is TGTGCCAGCAGTGCGTCGGGTGGGAGGGCCAAAGAGCAGTACTTC. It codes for CASSASGGRAKEQYF.

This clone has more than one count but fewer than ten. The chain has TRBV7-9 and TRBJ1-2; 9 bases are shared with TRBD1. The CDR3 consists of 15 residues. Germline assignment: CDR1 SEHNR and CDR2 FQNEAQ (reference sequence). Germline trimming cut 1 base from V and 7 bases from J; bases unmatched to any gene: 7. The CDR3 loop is CASSLEGYRGLGYTF. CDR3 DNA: TGTGCCAGCAGCTTAGAAGGTTACAGGGGGCTTGGCTACACCTTC.

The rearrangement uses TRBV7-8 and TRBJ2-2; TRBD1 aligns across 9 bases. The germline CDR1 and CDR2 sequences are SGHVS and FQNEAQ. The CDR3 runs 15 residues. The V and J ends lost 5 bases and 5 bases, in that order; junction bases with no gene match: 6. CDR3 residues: CASSTQGAKTGELFF. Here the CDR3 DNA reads TGTGCCAGCAGCACACAGGGGGCAAAGACCGGGGAGCTGTTTTTT.

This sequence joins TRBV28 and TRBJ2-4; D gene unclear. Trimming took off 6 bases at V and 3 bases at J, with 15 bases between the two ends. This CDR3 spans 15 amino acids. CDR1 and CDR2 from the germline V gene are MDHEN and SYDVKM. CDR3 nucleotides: TGTGCCAGCAGCCGACCCGCGGAGAGCAAAAACATTCAGTACTTC. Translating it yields CASSRPAESKNIQYF. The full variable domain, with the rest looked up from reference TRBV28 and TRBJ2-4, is DVKVTQSSRYLVKRTGEKVFLECVQDMDHENMFWYRQDPGLGLRLIYFSYDVKMKEKGDIPEGYSVSREKKERFSLILESASTNQTSMYLCASSRPAESKNIQYFGAGTRLSVL.

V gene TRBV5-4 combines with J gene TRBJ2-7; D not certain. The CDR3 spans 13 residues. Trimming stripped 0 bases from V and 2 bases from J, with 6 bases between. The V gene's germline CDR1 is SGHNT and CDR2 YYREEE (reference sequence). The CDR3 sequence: CASSLGGTYEQYF. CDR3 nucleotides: TGTGCCAGCAGCTTGGGCGGAACCTACGAGCAGTACTTC.

The CDR3 DNA reads as TGTGCCTGGAGTGGGGCAGCAACTAATGAAAAACTGTTTTTT. Translation gives CAWSGAATNEKLFF. The chain links TRBV30 to TRBJ1-4; D remains ambiguous. The germline gives CDR1 GTSNPN, CDR2 SVGIG (reference sequence). The ends were cut back, 1 base at V and 0 bases at J, with 6 bases in the middle. This CDR3 is built from 14 residues.

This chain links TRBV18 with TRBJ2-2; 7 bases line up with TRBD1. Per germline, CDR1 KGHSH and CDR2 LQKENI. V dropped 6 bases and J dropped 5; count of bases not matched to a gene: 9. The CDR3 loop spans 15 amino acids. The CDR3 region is CASSERGLRTGELFF. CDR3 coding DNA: TGTGCCAGCTCTGAGAGGGGGCTGAGGACCGGGGAGCTGTTTTTT.